This T cell receptor beta chain stems from a study of blood T cell repertoires in COVID-19. The overall study: The United States, Italy and Spain provided the acute and convalescent COVID-19 samples. The cDNA or gDNA used as material had been derived from T cells, B-cell-depleted T cells, or PBMCs.

Source study methods: The authors estimated nucleated cell counts from reference gene primer amplification. TCRdb keeps only in-frame clones here, not all; method: immunoSEQ multiplex PCR. Clone size and the V and J calls come from that table; the DNA yielded D and trimming. The sample contains tens of thousands of clones, roughly 82% of which appear only once. This clone was detected only a few times. This CDR3 is 14 amino acids long. Germline assignment: CDR1 SEHNR and CDR2 FQNEAQ (reference sequence). V gave up 6 bases and J gave up 4 bases; unmatched junction bases: 3. Sequencing was carried out using peripheral blood. The sequence was collected from a human donor with active COVID-19. The donor label of this sample is uncertain. The genes are TRBV7-9 and TRBJ2-1; TRBD1 aligns across 10 bases. The chain's CDR3 is CASRRQGAYNEQFF. As DNA, the CDR3 is TGTGCCAGCAGGCGACAGGGGGCGTACAATGAGCAGTTCTTC.